This TCR beta chain is from a study of T cells after yellow fever vaccination. TCRdb passed the 5' RACE reads through MiXCR, listing each CDR3 protein once. The sample has around 600,000 distinct CDR3 sequences, over 9% seen once. The germline V gene has CDR1 SGHDT and CDR2 YYEEEE. The V and J ends lost 8 bases and 0 bases respectively, with 14 bases between them. The CDR3 totals 14 residues. The TCR originated in a man aged 30 to 45 who received the YFV17D yellow fever vaccine. J is TRBJ2-5 and V is TRBV5-6; D possibly uses TRBD1 or TRBD2 (5 bases each). Specimen: PBMCs, collected on the day of the yellow fever booster vaccination. The CDR3 loop is CASKAQGHQETQYF. The DNA for the CDR3 is TGTGCCAGTAAAGCGCAGGGACACCAAGAGACCCAGTACTTC.